A selection of T cell receptor beta chains follows, all from one sample in a study of CXCR3-negative and CXCR3-positive naive CD8 T cells. TCRdb reanalyzed the 5' RACE reads, giving one entry per CDR3 protein sequence and no DNA. The listing contains over 70,000 distinct CDR3 sequences. Sequenced sample: naive CXCR3+ CD8+ T cells from blood. These receptors were collected from a human donor in good health. Some clones in this sample may be carry-over from other donors' samples. Both conserved end residues are part of each CDR3.

15	TRBV7-9	TRBJ1-2	CASSLESAANYGYTF
17	TRBV7-3	TRBJ2-7	CASRIPHPGQGAYEQYF
16	TRBV20-1	TRBJ2-7	CSARDRRAATSYEQYF
13	TRBV5-4	TRBJ2-1	CASSSLGEDEQFF
17	TRBV4-2	TRBJ2-2	CASSQVIAGRPGGELFF
16	TRBV5-1	TRBJ2-3	CACSQELGVVLNTQYF
18	TRBV15	TRBJ1-2	CATSRDRGGMGANYGYTF
17	TRBV12-3/TRBV12-4	TRBJ2-2	CASSWTSGNFVWGELFF
14	TRBV29-1	TRBJ1-3	CSALMGYSGNTIYF
15	TRBV28	TRBJ2-1	CASSLTSGRRNEQFF
16	TRBV6-2/TRBV6-3	TRBJ2-1	CASSSPFSGRSDEQFF
14	TRBV19	TRBJ2-7	CASSMVSPSYEQYF
13	TRBV29-1	TRBJ2-7	CSVVGGRSYEQYF
16	TRBV20-1	TRBJ2-7	CSARVHERGDWYEQYF
13	TRBV5-1	TRBJ2-2	CASSLPVGLELFF
11	TRBV10-3	TRBJ2-7	CATGAGYEQYF
18	TRBV4-3	TRBJ2-6	CASSQGPDRLSGANVLTF
15	TRBV7-9	TRBJ2-7	CASSSSQGGNYEQYF
13	TRBV20-1	TRBJ1-3	CSASVGSGNTIYF
15	TRBV29-1	TRBJ2-3	CSVDGLTAVTDTQYF
14	TRBV9	TRBJ1-2	CASSDSSGASSLTF
16	TRBV20-1	TRBJ1-1	CSARDPRGAPNTEAFF
14	TRBV3-1	TRBJ2-7	CASSSAPGAYEQYF
20	TRBV28	TRBJ2-6	CASSPRGTGGGPSGANVLTF
17	TRBV7-2	TRBJ2-2	CASSLNLGQTYTGELFF
13	TRBV29-1	TRBJ1-1	CSVLKARRTEAFF
15	TRBV4-3	TRBJ2-1	CASSPGTAMGNEQFF
17	TRBV5-1	TRBJ2-5	CASSLVGALLGQETQYF
13	TRBV29-1	TRBJ1-6	CSVVPSVKTPLHF
12	TRBV4-1	TRBJ2-1	CASSQEGGEQFF
12	TRBV7-9	TRBJ2-7	CASSLAPHEQYF
16	TRBV25-1	TRBJ2-5	CASSSRGVLRQETQYF
14	TRBV7-2	TRBJ2-7	CASSLAVGSYEQYF
15	TRBV27	TRBJ2-1	CASSLSAPGSNEQFF
15	TRBV15	TRBJ1-2	CATSRRTGISDGYTF
14	TRBV19	TRBJ1-2	CASSAWDTAYGYTF
14	TRBV11-2	TRBJ2-7	CASRMYRLDYEQYF
11	TRBV29-1	TRBJ2-7	CSGGVAREQYF
14	TRBV25-1	TRBJ2-7	CASSRDRGSYEQYF
13	TRBV11-3	TRBJ2-7	CASSTGGLGEQYF
15	TRBV7-6	TRBJ2-3	CASRKSGRGTDTQYF
13	TRBV20-1	TRBJ2-3	CSGGPSRADTQYF
12	TRBV6-2/TRBV6-3	TRBJ2-7	CASIGSSYEQYF
12	TRBV24-1	TRBJ1-1	CATTGQNTEAFF
14	TRBV20-1	TRBJ1-2	CSASIQGAGDGYTF
13	TRBV5-1	TRBJ1-1	CASSLGTGWEAFF
15	TRBV14	TRBJ2-1	CASSQFRTGDNEQFF
15	TRBV28	TRBJ2-7	CASSFGGQLREEQYF
13	TRBV28	TRBJ1-6	CASSSTGPSPLHF
15	TRBV6-5	TRBJ1-1	CASSYSAQGYTEAFF
14	TRBV5-1	TRBJ1-1	CASSLPNTNTEAFF
15	TRBV5-5	TRBJ2-7	CASSLPEDSSYEQYF
17	TRBV3-1	TRBJ2-5	CASSQKAATSIGETQYF
15	TRBV2	TRBJ2-5	CASSEALTGGETQYF
20	TRBV12-5	TRBJ2-1	CASGPPSSGGSLRLLDEQFF